The clone carrying this TCR beta chain showed up just a few times. The antigen is unknown. This record comes from a study of T-cell reconstitution after alpha-beta-depleted transplantation in children. The CDR3 is 15 residues long. V lost 0 bases and J lost 4, with 10 bases in between. Germline CDR1 reads SGHKS; CDR2 reads YYEKEE (reference sequence). Unique molecular identifiers were built into the TCRbeta library. MiXCR, run by TCRdb on the PCR reads, gives a single entry per CDR3 protein. This sample has just under 350,000 distinct CDR3 sequences, with around 16% found just once. Study-level points and caveats: Two months or so post-transplant, alpha-beta T cells reportedly derived from several hundred expanded graft clones.

The source is a male patient aged 2-15 years who had a stem cell transplant for acute lymphoblastic leukemia, so the T cells may come from the graft donor. The gene calls are TRBV5-5 and TRBJ2-2; D may correspond to TRBD1 or TRBD2 (5 bases each). Sequenced here: PBMCs, mostly from graft donor cells, sampled 360 days after TCRalphabeta/CD19-depleted stem cell transplant. As DNA, the CDR3 is TGTGCCAGCAGCTTGGGGGACCTGGCCACCGGGGAGCTGTTTTTT. Translation: CASSLGDLATGELFF.